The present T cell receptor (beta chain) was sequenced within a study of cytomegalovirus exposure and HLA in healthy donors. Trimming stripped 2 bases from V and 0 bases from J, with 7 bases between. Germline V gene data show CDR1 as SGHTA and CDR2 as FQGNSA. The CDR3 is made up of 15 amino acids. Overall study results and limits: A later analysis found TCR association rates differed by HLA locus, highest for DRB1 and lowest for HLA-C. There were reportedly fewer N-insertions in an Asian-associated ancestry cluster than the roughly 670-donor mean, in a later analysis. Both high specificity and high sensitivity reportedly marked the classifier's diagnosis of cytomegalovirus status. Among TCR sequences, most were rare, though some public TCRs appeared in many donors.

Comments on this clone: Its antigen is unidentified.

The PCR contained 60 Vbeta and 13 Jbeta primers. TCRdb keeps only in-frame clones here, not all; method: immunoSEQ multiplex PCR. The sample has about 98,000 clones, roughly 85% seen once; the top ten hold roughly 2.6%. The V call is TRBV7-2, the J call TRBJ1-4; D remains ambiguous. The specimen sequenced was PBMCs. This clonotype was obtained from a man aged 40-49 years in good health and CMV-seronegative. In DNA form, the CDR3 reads TGTGCCAGCAGCTTAACAGTTGCAACTAATGAAAAACTGTTTTTT. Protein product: CASSLTVATNEKLFF.